Included here is one TCR beta chain sequence, with context. What it recognizes is unknown. Replicate PCRs from sorted subsets contained around 200 ng DNA, which is around 29,000 T cell genomes. Here immunoSEQ multiplex PCR was the method, and the copy in TCRdb shows in-frame clones only, minus some. The data hold around 700,000 clones, with roughly 70% observed a single time. This entry belongs to a study of shared clonotypes between healthy human individuals. CDR3 length equals 14 residues. Study-level points and caveats: Generation probabilities of non-shared clonotypes were lower (relative to those shared by all four donors).

The specimen was memory CD4+ T cells sorted from blood. Subset noted: CD45RA-negative fraction. The sequence derives from a woman between 25 and 40 years old in good health. The chain employs TRBV21-1 and TRBJ2-7; the table's D call of TRBD1 was not tested on the DNA. TRBV21-1 is labeled a pseudogene. CDR3 nucleotide sequence: TGTGCCAGCAGCAGGGCAGCACAAACCTACGAGCAGTACTTC. The encoded protein is CASSRAAQTYEQYF.